The clone carrying this TCR beta chain was counted at least ten times. To make TCR beta libraries, researchers used iRepertoire HTBI primers and Arm-PCR of CDR3 regions. TCRdb re-analysed the multiplex PCR reads in MiXCR, keeping a single row per CDR3 protein. Among a few hundred thousand distinct CDR3 sequences, 16% were seen once, and the ten largest hold just under 30%. The data are from a study of regulatory T cells in long-lasting Graves disease. Described time point: newly diagnosed GD, antithyroid drugs for less than 3 months. Construction of the TCR library relied on RNA isolated from PBMCs. The CDR3 contains 17 residues. The V gene end was trimmed by 0 bases and the J gene end by 4 bases; junction bases not matched to a gene: 8. Per the germline V gene, CDR1 is KGHDR and CDR2 is SFDVKD. A further study also used this sample, focusing on T cells in Graves' hyperthyroidism and ophthalmopathy.

The chain has TRBV24-1 and TRBJ2-3, with 8 bases matching TRBD2. The source material was peripheral blood mononuclear cells (PBMCs), sampled at new diagnosis, from a patient treated with antithyroid drugs. This clonotype was obtained from a middle-aged man with Graves disease. The CDR3: CATSDLRPRTSPDTQYF. CDR3 DNA: TGTGCCACCAGTGATTTGCGGCCCCGGACTAGCCCAGATACGCAGTATTTT.